This TCR beta chain was sequenced for a study of T cells in Graves' hyperthyroidism and ophthalmopathy. TCR beta CDR3 region amplification was performed from RNA transcripts. Using the HTBI primer set, a first-round RT-PCR was run on the TCR CDR3. Via MiXCR, TCRdb re-called the multiplex PCR reads, giving one row per CDR3 protein. The sample has hundreds of thousands of distinct CDR3 sequences, 13% to 15% seen once; the top ten hold under 15%. V shed 4 bases and J shed 3 bases, with 16 bases lying between them. Germline CDR1 reads MGHDK; CDR2 reads SYGVNS. The CDR3 loop spans 15 amino acids. This clonotype was picked up a small number of times.

The J gene is TRBJ2-7, the V gene TRBV25-1, with D tentatively TRBD1 or TRBD2 (5 bases each). The TCR comes from a woman aged 45-60 years with Graves' ophthalmopathy. Specimen: blood. The DNA of the CDR3 is TGTGCCAGCAGTGGCCAGGGACCACTTAGCTACGAGCAGTACTTC. Protein sequence: CASSGQGPLSYEQYF.